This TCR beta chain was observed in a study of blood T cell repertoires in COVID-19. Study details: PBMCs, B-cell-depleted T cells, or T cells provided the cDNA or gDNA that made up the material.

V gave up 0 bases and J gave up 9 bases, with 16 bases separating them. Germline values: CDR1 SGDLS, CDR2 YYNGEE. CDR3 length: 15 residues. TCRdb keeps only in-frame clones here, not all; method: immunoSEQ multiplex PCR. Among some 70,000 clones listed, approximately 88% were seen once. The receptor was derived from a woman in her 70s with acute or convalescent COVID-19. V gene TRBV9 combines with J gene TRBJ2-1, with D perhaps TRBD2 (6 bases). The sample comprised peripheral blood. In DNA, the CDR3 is TGTGCCAGCAGCGTAGAGGGAGGATGGACGATTGAGCAGTTCTTC. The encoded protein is CASSVEGGWTIEQFF.